This entry lists 20 T cell receptor beta chains sequenced from one sample in a study of cytomegalovirus exposure and HLA in healthy donors. 60 Vbeta and 13 Jbeta primers were used in PCR. Here immunoSEQ multiplex PCR was the method, and the copy in TCRdb shows in-frame clones only, minus some. The table shows some 100,000 clones, with roughly 77% occurring only once. The sample was PBMCs. The receptors stem from a woman aged 45-65 years in good health and CMV-seropositive.

The genes are TRBV27 and TRBJ2-7; 12 bases match TRBD1. This CDR3 has 15 amino acids. Germline V gene lookup returns CDR1 MNHEY and CDR2 SMNVEV (reference sequence). J was trimmed by 5 bases and V by 5 bases; bases with no gene match: 7. The CDR3 loop is CASSTGTGGVDEQYF. Written as DNA, the CDR3 is TGTGCCAGCAGTACCGGGACAGGGGGCGTCGACGAGCAGTACTTC.

This clone has only a few counts. This rearrangement joins TRBV5-6 to TRBJ1-6, with a weak D call TRBD1 (5 bases). The CDR3 length is 14 residues. Germline V gene lookup returns CDR1 SGHDT and CDR2 YYEEEE. Trimming shortened V by 0 bases and J by 5 bases, and 6 bases separated the two germline ends. The CDR3 sequence is CASSLVDNNSPLHF. The CDR3 DNA sequence: TGTGCCAGCAGCTTGGTGGACAATAATTCACCCCTCCACTTT.

This clone appeared a few times. DNA of the CDR3: TGTGCCGGTTCTTACGGGACAGCTCGGGAGCAGTACTTC. Translation: CAGSYGTAREQYF. The chain has TRBV2 and TRBJ2-7; 7 nucleotides agree with TRBD1. Unmatched junction bases numbered 14, after V lost 11 bases and J lost 7 bases. Germline-derived CDR1 and CDR2 are SNHLY and FYNNEI. CDR3 length equals 13 residues.

J is TRBJ2-1 and V is TRBV18; unclear D gene. The germline V gene encodes CDR1 KGHSH and CDR2 LQKENI. V lost 0 bases and J 6 bases, leaving 9 bases between the germline ends. The CDR3 is 14 amino acids. The CDR3 loop reads CASSPPTGGNEQFF. The CDR3 region has the DNA TGTGCCAGCTCACCACCGACTGGTGGCAATGAGCAGTTCTTC.

CDR3 residues: CASSLLSSAYNEQFF. DNA for the CDR3: TGTGCCAGCAGCTTACTTTCTAGCGCTTACAATGAGCAGTTCTTC. J is TRBJ2-1 and V is TRBV7-9; a possible D gene is TRBD2 (6 bases). The CDR3 sequence is 15 residues long. Between the trimmed V and J ends, which lost 2 bases and 4 bases, there was a span of 12 bases. CDR1 and CDR2 from the germline V gene are SEHNR and FQNEAQ (reference sequence).

The chain employs TRBV6-1 and TRBJ2-1, with TRBD1 identical over 9 bases. V gave up 3 bases and J gave up 9 bases; unmatched junction bases: 6. The CDR3 consists of 14 residues. The germline V gene has CDR1 MNHNS and CDR2 SASEGT. CDR3 loop: CASSDPQGATEQFF. DNA for the CDR3: TGTGCCAGCAGTGACCCACAGGGGGCTACTGAGCAGTTCTTC.

The chain is built from TRBV6-1 and TRBJ1-2; maybe TRBD1 (6 bases). Germline assignment: CDR1 MNHNS and CDR2 SASEGT. The V gene lost 2 bases and the J gene lost 7 bases, with 17 bases spanning the gap. This CDR3 contains 15 residues. CDR3 coding DNA: TGTGCCAGCAGTGAATTGGTGGGGGCGCGAGGTGGCTACACCTTC. This sequence encodes CASSELVGARGGYTF.

This chain connects TRBV5-1 to TRBJ2-3; D is uncertain. The germline V gene has CDR1 SGHRS and CDR2 YFSETQ. CDR3 length: 14 residues. Trimming took 7 bases from V and 6 from J, leaving 18 bases between them. CDR3 amino acids: CASSPERPEDTQYF. The CDR3 DNA sequence: TGCGCCAGCTCTCCCGAGAGGCCCGAGGATACGCAGTATTTT.

The chain employs TRBV7-2 and TRBJ1-2, with D possibly being TRBD1 (5 bases). V was trimmed by 5 bases and J by 4 bases, leaving 11 bases between them. Germline CDR1 is SGHTA and CDR2 is FQGNSA. The CDR3 spans 13 residues. In DNA form, the CDR3 reads TGTGCCAGCAGCACGACAGCTCCCTATGGCTACACCTTC. This translates into CASSTTAPYGYTF.

The chain recombines TRBV5-1 with TRBJ1-2; no firm D call. Trimming removed 2 bases from V and 4 bases from J, with 9 bases in between. CDR1 and CDR2 (germline): SGHRS, YFSETQ. The length of the CDR3 is 13 residues. The CDR3 sequence: CASSLDLSYGYTF. The CDR3 region has the DNA TGCGCCAGCAGCTTAGACTTGAGCTATGGCTACACCTTC.

The chain links TRBV6-6 to TRBJ2-2; a possible D gene is TRBD1 (5 bases). This CDR3 has 16 residues. V gave up 2 bases and J gave up 2 bases, with 12 bases separating them. CDR1 and CDR2 (germline): MNHNY, SVGAGI (reference sequence). The CDR3 here is CASSYHPRGNTGELFF. CDR3 nucleotide sequence: TGTGCCAGCAGTTACCATCCAAGGGGTAACACCGGGGAGCTGTTTTTT.

This sequence joins TRBV7-9 and TRBJ2-5, with D unresolved. Trimming shortened V by 0 bases and J by 2 bases, and 10 bases separated the two germline ends. Germline-derived CDR1 and CDR2 are SEHNR and FQNEAQ (reference sequence). The CDR3 has 15 amino acids. The CDR3 reads CASSLAGQRQETQYF. DNA of the CDR3: TGTGCCAGCAGCTTAGCCGGTCAACGGCAAGAGACCCAGTACTTC.

Regarding this clone: It is unclear where the CDR3 begins or ends on the DNA, so no DNA is shown, and the CDR3 is as TCRdb lists it. The J gene is TRBJ2-3, the V gene TRBV6-6; the table calls TRBD1, which could not be checked here. Germline CDR1 is MNHNY and CDR2 is SVGAGI (reference sequence). The CDR3 is 11 amino acids in total, end residues counted. The CDR3 spells CASSWGQGTEF.

This clone appeared once. The chain carries TRBV5-4 and TRBJ1-2, with a tentative D call TRBD1 (5 bases). CDR3 length: 14 residues. V was shortened by 4 bases and J by 7 bases, with 17 bases between the two germline ends. Germline V gene sequence: CDR1 SGHNT, CDR2 YYREEE (reference sequence). DNA for the CDR3: TGTGCCAGCAGCCCAATAAGATTAACAGGTGGCTACACCTTC. It encodes CASSPIRLTGGYTF.

V gene TRBV27 combines with J gene TRBJ1-6, with 8 bases lining up with TRBD1. CDR3 length: 15 amino acids. Trimming took 4 bases from V and 10 from J; bases not matched to a gene: 9. CDR1 MNHEY and CDR2 SMNVEV come from the germline V gene (reference sequence). CDR3 protein: CASSSGQGSGSPLHF. In DNA, the CDR3 is TGTGCCAGCAGTTCAGGACAGGGCTCGGGCTCACCCCTCCACTTT.

This chain joins TRBV9 and TRBJ2-2; TRBD1 agrees at 7 bases. CDR3 length: 13 amino acids. V was pared by 5 bases and J by 6 bases, with 4 bases of the junction left unmatched. Germline lookup yields CDR1 SGDLS and CDR2 YYNGEE. The CDR3 sequence is CASRPGGAGELFF. The CDR3 coding sequence is TGTGCCAGCAGGCCAGGGGGTGCCGGGGAGCTGTTTTTT.

This clone was observed a single time. The CDR3 is CASSSYRGPINEQFF. In DNA form, the CDR3 reads TGTGCCAGCAGCTCCTACAGGGGCCCCATCAATGAGCAGTTCTTC. The chain is built from TRBV7-9 and TRBJ2-1; 7 bases map to TRBD1. J was trimmed by 6 bases and V by 4 bases; bases with no gene match: 9. Germline V gives CDR1 SEHNR, CDR2 FQNEAQ (reference sequence). This CDR3 has 15 residues.

This chain links TRBV7-3 with TRBJ1-2; D is undetermined. The CDR3 consists of 13 residues. Germline V gives CDR1 SGHTA, CDR2 FQGTGA. V shed 3 bases and J shed 4 bases, with 9 bases lying between them. In DNA form, the CDR3 reads TGTGCCAGCAGCTTCAACAATCTCTATGGCTACACCTTC. Translated, it gives CASSFNNLYGYTF. Full variable domain (rest looked up from reference TRBV7-3 and TRBJ1-2): GAGVSQTPSNKVTEKGKYVELRCDPISGHTALYWYRQSLGQGPEFLIYFQGTGAADDSGLPNDRFFAVRPEGSVSTLKIQRTERGDSAVYLCASSFNNLYGYTFGSGTRLTVV.

This chain uses TRBV9 with TRBJ1-1; possibly TRBD1 for D (6 bases). Trimming pared 3 bases from V and 7 bases from J, leaving 10 bases between. Germline V gives CDR1 SGDLS, CDR2 YYNGEE. CDR3 length: 12 residues. CDR3 region: CASSGTTGEAFF. The CDR3 region has the DNA TGTGCCAGCAGCGGGACGACAGGTGAAGCTTTCTTT.

This sequence joins TRBV7-6 and TRBJ2-1, with 11 bases identical to TRBD2. J lost 7 bases, V lost 4 bases, and 6 bases had no gene match. Germline CDR1 is SGHVS and CDR2 is FNYEAQ. This CDR3 has 15 amino acids. CDR3 nucleotide sequence: TGTGCCAGCAGCTCAGTGGGACTAGCGGATAATGAGCAGTTCTTC. It codes for CASSSVGLADNEQFF.